This T cell receptor (beta chain) emerged from a study of blood T cells in healthy people across ages. The germline V gene encodes CDR1 SQVTM and CDR2 ANQGSEA. This CDR3 is built from 14 residues. On this clonotype itself: One end of the junction does not line up with germline, which may come from a read error.

A sample-barcoded 5' primer and a J-beta primer mix were used in a second PCR of about 7 to 12 cycles. Using its own MiXCR run on the 5' RACE reads, TCRdb lists one record per CDR3 protein. The sample consists of hundreds of thousands of distinct CDR3 sequences, roughly 50% of them appearing once. Sequencing used blood. The sequence came from a man aged 80 or over in good health. This chain uses TRBV29-1 with TRBJ2-3; 11 positions match TRBD2. CDR3 residues: CNVRTSGQTDTQYF. The CDR3, as DNA: TGCAACGTTCGGACTAGCGGGCAGACAGATACGCAGTATTTT.